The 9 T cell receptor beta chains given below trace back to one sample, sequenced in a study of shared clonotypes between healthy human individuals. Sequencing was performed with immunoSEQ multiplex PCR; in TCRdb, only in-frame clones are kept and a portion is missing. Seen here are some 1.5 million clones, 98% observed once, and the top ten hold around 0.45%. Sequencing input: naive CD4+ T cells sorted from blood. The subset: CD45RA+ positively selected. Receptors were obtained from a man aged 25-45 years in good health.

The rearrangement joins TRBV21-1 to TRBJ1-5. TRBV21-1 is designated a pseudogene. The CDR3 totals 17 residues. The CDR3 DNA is TGTGCCAGCAGCAAAGCGCGGGAGGGGGCAGTGGAACAGCCCCAGCATTTT. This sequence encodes CASSKAREGAVEQPQHF.

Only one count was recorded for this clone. The CDR3 loop reads CASSNLEREWSDTQYF. CDR3 DNA: TGTGCCAGCAGCAACCTTGAGAGGGAGTGGTCAGATACGCAGTATTTT. V and J are TRBV7-3 and TRBJ2-3; TRBD2 might be the D (5 bases). V dropped 5 bases and J dropped 4 bases, with 19 bases sitting between them. CDR3 length equals 16 residues. Germline V gene lookup returns CDR1 SGHTA and CDR2 FQGTGA.

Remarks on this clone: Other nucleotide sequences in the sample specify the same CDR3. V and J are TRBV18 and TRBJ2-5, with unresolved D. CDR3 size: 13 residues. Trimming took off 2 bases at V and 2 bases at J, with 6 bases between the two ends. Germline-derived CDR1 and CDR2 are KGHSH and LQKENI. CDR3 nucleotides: TGTGCCAGCTCACCAGGCTTTCAAGAGACCCAGTACTTC. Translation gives CASSPGFQETQYF.

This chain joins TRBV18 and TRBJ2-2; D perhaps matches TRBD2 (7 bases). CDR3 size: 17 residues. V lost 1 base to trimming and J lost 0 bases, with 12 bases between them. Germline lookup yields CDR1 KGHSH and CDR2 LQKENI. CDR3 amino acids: CASSPRWGGANTGELFF. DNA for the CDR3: TGTGCCAGCTCACCACGATGGGGGGGCGCGAACACCGGGGAGCTGTTTTTT.

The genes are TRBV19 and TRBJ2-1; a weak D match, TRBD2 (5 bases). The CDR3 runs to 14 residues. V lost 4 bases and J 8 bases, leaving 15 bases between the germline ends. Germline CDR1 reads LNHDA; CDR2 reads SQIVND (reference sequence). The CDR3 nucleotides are TGTGCCAGTAGTACCGGGATTAGATTAGATGAGCAGTTCTTC. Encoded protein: CASSTGIRLDEQFF.

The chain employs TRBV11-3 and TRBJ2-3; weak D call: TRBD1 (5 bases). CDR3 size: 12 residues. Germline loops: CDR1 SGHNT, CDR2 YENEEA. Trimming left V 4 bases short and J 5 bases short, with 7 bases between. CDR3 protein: CASSSQGDTQYF. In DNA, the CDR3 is TGTGCCAGCAGCTCGCAGGGAGATACGCAGTATTTT.

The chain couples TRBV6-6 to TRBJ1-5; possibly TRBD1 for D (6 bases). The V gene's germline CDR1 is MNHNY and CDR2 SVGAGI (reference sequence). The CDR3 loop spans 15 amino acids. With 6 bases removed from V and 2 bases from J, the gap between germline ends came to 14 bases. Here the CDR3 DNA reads TGTGCCAGCAGGGATCAGGGGAGGGGCAATCAGCCCCAGCATTTT. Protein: CASRDQGRGNQPQHF.

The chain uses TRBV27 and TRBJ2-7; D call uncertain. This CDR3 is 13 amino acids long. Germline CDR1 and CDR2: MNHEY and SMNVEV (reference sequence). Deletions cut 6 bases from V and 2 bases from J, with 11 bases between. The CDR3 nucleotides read TGTGCCAGCAGGGGCGTCCTCCCCTACGAGCAGTACTTC. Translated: CASRGVLPYEQYF.

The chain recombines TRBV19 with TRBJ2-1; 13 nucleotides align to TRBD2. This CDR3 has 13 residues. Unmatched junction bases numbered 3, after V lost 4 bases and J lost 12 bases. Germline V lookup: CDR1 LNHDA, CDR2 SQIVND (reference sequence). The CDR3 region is CASSRTSGSMQFF. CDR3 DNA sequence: TGTGCCAGTAGTAGGACTAGCGGGAGTATGCAGTTCTTC.